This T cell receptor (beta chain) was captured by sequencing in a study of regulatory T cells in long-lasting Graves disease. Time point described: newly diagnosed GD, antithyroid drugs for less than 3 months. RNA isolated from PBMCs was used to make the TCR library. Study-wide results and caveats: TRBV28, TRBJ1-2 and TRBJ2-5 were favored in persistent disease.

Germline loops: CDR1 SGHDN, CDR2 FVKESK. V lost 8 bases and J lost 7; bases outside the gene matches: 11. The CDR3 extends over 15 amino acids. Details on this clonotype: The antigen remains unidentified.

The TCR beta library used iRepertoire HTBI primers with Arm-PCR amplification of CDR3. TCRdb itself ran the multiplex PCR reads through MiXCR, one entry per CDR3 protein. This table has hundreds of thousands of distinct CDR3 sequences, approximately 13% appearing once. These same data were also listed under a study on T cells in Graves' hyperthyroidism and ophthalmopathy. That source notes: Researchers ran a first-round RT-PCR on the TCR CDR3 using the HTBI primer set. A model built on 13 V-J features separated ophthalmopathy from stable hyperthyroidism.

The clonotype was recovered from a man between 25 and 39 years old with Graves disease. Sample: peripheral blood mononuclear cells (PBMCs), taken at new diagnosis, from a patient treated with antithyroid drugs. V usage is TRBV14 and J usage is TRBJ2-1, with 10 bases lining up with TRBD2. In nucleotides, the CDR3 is TGTGCCAGCGACAGCGGGAGGGCCTTGGGTAATGAGCAGTTCTTC. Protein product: CASDSGRALGNEQFF.